This paragraph covers one T cell receptor (beta chain) sequence. The data were obtained in a study of cytomegalovirus exposure and HLA in healthy donors. PCR used 60 Vbeta primers and 13 Jbeta primers. TCRdb's copy holds only in-frame clones and misses some; the assay was immunoSEQ multiplex PCR. In total, the table holds around 130,000 clones. This sequence was found in a woman in her fifties or sixties in good health and CMV-seronegative. Sequencing was done on a sample of PBMCs.

CDR3 bases: TGTGCCAGCAGTTACCGGGGGGCGGTCTACGAGCAGTACTTC. Translated: CASSYRGAVYEQYF. The gene calls are TRBV6-6 and TRBJ2-5, with D possibly TRBD2 on 7 matching bases. The end of the DNA fits TRBJ2-7 better, so the J call may be wrong. Germline values: CDR1 MNHNY, CDR2 SVGAGI (reference sequence). CDR3 length: 14 residues.